The clone carrying this T cell receptor beta chain has ten or more counts. Its antigen remains unidentified. Only healthy Caucasians were enrolled as donors. The source of the sample is a study of identical twins. Findings and limits, study-wide: A cross-sectional statistical analysis, not follow-up of the same donors, supported the conclusions. Beta clonotypes that were abundant in cord blood contained fewer insertions, a pattern absent from memory repertoires.

TCRdb re-derived calls from the 5' RACE reads in MiXCR, one entry per CDR3 protein. Of hundreds of thousands of distinct CDR3 sequences in the sample, less than 10% were seen once. A further study also used this sample, focusing on yellow fever vaccine responses in identical twins. As that study records: Reportedly, twins showed a vaccine T cell response that looked partly convergent and partly personalized.

The sequence came from a woman aged 18-30 years in good health. The sample consisted of PBMCs.

The DNA for the CDR3 is TGTGCCAGCAGCTTAGTGGGGAGCTCGGCGGGGGGGCAGTTCTTC. Its translation is CASSLVGSSAGGQFF. V gene TRBV11-2 combines with J gene TRBJ2-1; 8 nucleotides match TRBD2. Germline CDR1 is SGHAT and CDR2 is FQNNGV. The CDR3 is 15 amino acids. V dropped 1 base and J dropped 12; count of bases not matched to a gene: 11.